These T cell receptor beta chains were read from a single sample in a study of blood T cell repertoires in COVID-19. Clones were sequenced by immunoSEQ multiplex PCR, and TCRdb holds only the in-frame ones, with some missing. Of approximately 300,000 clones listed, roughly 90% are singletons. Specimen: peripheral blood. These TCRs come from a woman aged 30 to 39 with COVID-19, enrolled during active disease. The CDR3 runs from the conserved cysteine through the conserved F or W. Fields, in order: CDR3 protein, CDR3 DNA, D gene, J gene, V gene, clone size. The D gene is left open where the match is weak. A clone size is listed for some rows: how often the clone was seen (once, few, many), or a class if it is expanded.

CDR3 protein: CASSRDRSMGYTF; CDR3 DNA: TGTGCCAGCAGCAGGGACAGGTCTATGGGCTACACCTTC; D gene: TRBD1; J gene: TRBJ1-2; V gene: TRBV7-3; clone size: -
CDR3 protein: CASSSPQAGQETQYF; CDR3 DNA: TGTGCCAGCAGTTCACCCCAAGCGGGACAAGAGACCCAGTACTTC; D gene: TRBD2; J gene: TRBJ2-5; V gene: TRBV5-4; clone size: -
CDR3 protein: CSASVSVTPYEQYF; CDR3 DNA: TGCAGTGCTAGTGTTAGCGTAACCCCCTACGAGCAGTACTTC; D gene: -; J gene: TRBJ2-7; V gene: TRBV20-1; clone size: -
CDR3 protein: CASTPIGLAGPLDEQFF; CDR3 DNA: TGTGCCAGCACTCCAATCGGACTAGCGGGACCCTTGGATGAGCAGTTCTTC; D gene: TRBD2; J gene: TRBJ2-1; V gene: TRBV28; clone size: once
CDR3 protein: CASSTGTYYTEAFF; CDR3 DNA: TGTGCCAGCAGTACCGGGACATATTACACTGAAGCTTTCTTT; D gene: -; J gene: TRBJ1-1; V gene: TRBV6-5; clone size: -
CDR3 protein: CASSRAGGSIREQYF; CDR3 DNA: TGTGCCAGCAGTCGAGCGGGAGGTTCCATACGCGAGCAGTACTTC; D gene: TRBD2; J gene: TRBJ2-7; V gene: TRBV5-4; clone size: -
CDR3 protein: CASSQLKGAPTEAFF; CDR3 DNA: TGTGCCAGCAGCCAATTGAAGGGGGCGCCCACTGAAGCTTTCTTT; D gene: TRBD1; J gene: TRBJ1-1; V gene: TRBV14; clone size: -
CDR3 protein: CASSYRRIANTGELFF; CDR3 DNA: TGTGCCAGCAGTTACCGGCGGATTGCGAACACCGGGGAGCTGTTTTTT; D gene: -; J gene: TRBJ2-2; V gene: TRBV6-5; clone size: -
CDR3 protein: CASSLGSGRAREQYF; CDR3 DNA: TGTGCCAGCAGCTTGGGTAGCGGGAGGGCCCGCGAGCAGTACTTC; D gene: TRBD2; J gene: TRBJ2-7; V gene: TRBV5-4; clone size: -
CDR3 protein: CASSLEAGLNTEAFF; CDR3 DNA: TGCGCCAGCAGCTTGGAGGCAGGGCTGAACACTGAAGCTTTCTTT; D gene: -; J gene: TRBJ1-1; V gene: TRBV5-1; clone size: once
CDR3 protein: CAWSVAGEGMGYGVGKLFF; CDR3 DNA: TGTGCCTGGAGTGTAGCCGGGGAGGGCATGGGATACGGGGTTGGAAAACTGTTTTTT; D gene: -; J gene: TRBJ1-4; V gene: TRBV30; clone size: -
CDR3 protein: CASSPRTGEVDTQYF; CDR3 DNA: TGCGCCAGCAGCCCGAGGACAGGGGAGGTAGATACGCAGTATTTT; D gene: TRBD1; J gene: TRBJ2-3; V gene: TRBV5-1; clone size: -
CDR3 protein: CASSQGGGTGYYEQYF; CDR3 DNA: TGCGCCAGCAGCCAAGGGGGCGGGACAGGGTACTACGAGCAGTACTTC; D gene: TRBD1; J gene: TRBJ2-7; V gene: TRBV4-3; clone size: -
CDR3 protein: CATQGAYTQYF; CDR3 DNA: TGTGCCACACAGGGCGCGTATACGCAGTATTTT; D gene: -; J gene: TRBJ2-3; V gene: TRBV19; clone size: -
CDR3 protein: CAISESGLTGASTDTQYF; CDR3 DNA: TGTGCCATCAGTGAGTCGGGCCTCACAGGGGCGAGCACAGATACGCAGTATTTT; D gene: TRBD1; J gene: TRBJ2-3; V gene: TRBV10-3; clone size: -
CDR3 protein: CASSGTADDTQYF; CDR3 DNA: TGTGCCAGCAGCGGGACAGCCGACGATACCCAGTACTTC; D gene: TRBD1; J gene: TRBJ2-5; V gene: TRBV2; clone size: -
CDR3 protein: CATSSPGLFSYEQYF; CDR3 DNA: TGTGCCACCAGCAGTCCGGGACTATTCTCCTACGAGCAGTACTTC; D gene: TRBD2; J gene: TRBJ2-7; V gene: TRBV15; clone size: -
CDR3 protein: CASGGEGTGLNSPLHF; CDR3 DNA: TGTGCCAGCGGGGGGGAAGGGACGGGCCTAAATTCACCCCTCCACTTT; D gene: -; J gene: TRBJ1-6; V gene: TRBV6-6; clone size: -
CDR3 protein: CASSQETRPYEQFF; CDR3 DNA: TGTGCCAGCAGCCAAGAGACTAGGCCATACGAGCAGTTCTTC; D gene: -; J gene: TRBJ2-1; V gene: TRBV3-1/TRBV3-2; clone size: -
CDR3 protein: CASSQILAGNYNEQFF; CDR3 DNA: TGTGCCAGCAGCCAAATACTAGCGGGAAACTACAATGAGCAGTTCTTC; D gene: TRBD2; J gene: TRBJ2-1; V gene: TRBV3-1/TRBV3-2; clone size: once
CDR3 protein: CASRKYGGQGQETQYF; CDR3 DNA: TGTGCCAGCAGAAAATACGGCGGACAGGGGCAAGAGACCCAGTACTTC; D gene: TRBD1; J gene: TRBJ2-5; V gene: TRBV28; clone size: -
CDR3 protein: CASRNPGHRSGNTIYF; CDR3 DNA: TGTGCCAGCAGAAATCCCGGTCATCGCTCTGGAAACACCATATATTTT; D gene: -; J gene: TRBJ1-3; V gene: TRBV6-6; clone size: -
CDR3 protein: CASSPLPGTRGSNEQFF; CDR3 DNA: TGTGCCAGCTCACCCCTACCCGGGACTAGAGGGAGCAATGAGCAGTTCTTC; D gene: TRBD2; J gene: TRBJ2-1; V gene: TRBV18; clone size: once
CDR3 protein: CASSPTPGTRTDTQYF; CDR3 DNA: TGTGCCAGCAGCCCCACACCCGGGACTAGGACAGATACGCAGTATTTT; D gene: TRBD2; J gene: TRBJ2-3; V gene: TRBV7-3; clone size: -
CDR3 protein: CASSPGTGGTEAFF; CDR3 DNA: TGCGCCAGCAGCCCCGGGACAGGGGGCACTGAAGCTTTCTTT; D gene: TRBD1; J gene: TRBJ1-1; V gene: TRBV5-1; clone size: -
CDR3 protein: CASSYGLAWGGETQYF; CDR3 DNA: TGTGCCAGCAGTTACGGCCTAGCCTGGGGGGGGGAGACCCAGTACTTC; D gene: TRBD2; J gene: TRBJ2-5; V gene: TRBV6-6; clone size: -
CDR3 protein: CSVPTSGGIYEQYF; CDR3 DNA: TGCAGCGTCCCGACTAGCGGGGGGATCTACGAGCAGTACTTC; D gene: TRBD2; J gene: TRBJ2-7; V gene: TRBV29-1; clone size: -
CDR3 protein: CASSDRGHYNEQFF; CDR3 DNA: TGTGCCAGCTCGGACAGGGGCCACTACAATGAGCAGTTCTTC; D gene: TRBD1; J gene: TRBJ2-1; V gene: TRBV3-1/TRBV3-2; clone size: -
CDR3 protein: CAWSTGLAAYQETQYF; CDR3 DNA: TGTGCCTGGAGTACAGGACTAGCGGCGTACCAAGAGACCCAGTACTTC; D gene: TRBD2; J gene: TRBJ2-5; V gene: TRBV30; clone size: -
CDR3 protein: CASNPGQGSGYTF; CDR3 DNA: TGTGCCAGCAACCCAGGACAGGGCAGCGGCTACACCTTC; D gene: TRBD1; J gene: TRBJ1-2; V gene: TRBV28; clone size: -
CDR3 protein: CASSRDRGFQPQHF; CDR3 DNA: TGCGCCAGCAGCCGGGACAGGGGTTTTCAGCCCCAGCATTTT; D gene: TRBD1; J gene: TRBJ1-5; V gene: TRBV4-3; clone size: -
CDR3 protein: CASSKRQAGVLSGELFF; CDR3 DNA: TGTGCCAGCAGTAAACGTCAAGCGGGAGTTTTGAGCGGGGAGCTGTTTTTT; D gene: TRBD2; J gene: TRBJ2-2; V gene: TRBV3-1/TRBV3-2; clone size: -
CDR3 protein: CASSPVARTPYEQYF; CDR3 DNA: TGCGCCAGCAGCCCGGTGGCGAGGACACCCTACGAGCAGTACTTC; D gene: -; J gene: TRBJ2-7; V gene: TRBV4-3; clone size: -
CDR3 protein: CASNRRTSGGSYEQYF; CDR3 DNA: TGTGCCAGCAATCGACGGACTAGCGGGGGATCCTACGAGCAGTACTTC; D gene: TRBD2; J gene: TRBJ2-7; V gene: TRBV2; clone size: -
CDR3 protein: CASSLGRGDGELFF; CDR3 DNA: TGTGCCAGCAGCTTAGGCAGGGGGGACGGGGAGCTGTTTTTT; D gene: -; J gene: TRBJ2-2; V gene: TRBV11-2; clone size: -
CDR3 protein: CASSLRGLSRETYEQYF; CDR3 DNA: TGCGCCAGCAGCTTACGGGGGTTGAGTCGTGAAACCTACGAGCAGTACTTC; D gene: -; J gene: TRBJ2-7; V gene: TRBV5-1; clone size: once
CDR3 protein: CASSRSGTANTLYNEQFF; CDR3 DNA: TGTGCCAGCAGCCGATCCGGGACTGCAAATACTCTCTACAATGAGCAGTTCTTC; D gene: -; J gene: TRBJ2-1; V gene: TRBV11-2; clone size: -
CDR3 protein: CASSPLAAGTGELFF; CDR3 DNA: TGTGCCAGCAGCCCACTAGCGGCCGGGACCGGGGAGCTGTTTTTT; D gene: TRBD2; J gene: TRBJ2-2; V gene: TRBV7-9; clone size: -
CDR3 protein: CASSGGQGAKEAFF; CDR3 DNA: TGTGCCAGCAGCGGGGGACAGGGGGCTAAGGAAGCTTTCTTT; D gene: TRBD1; J gene: TRBJ1-1; V gene: TRBV2; clone size: once
CDR3 protein: CASTVLAAYNEQFF; CDR3 DNA: TGTGCCAGCACTGTACTAGCGGCCTACAATGAGCAGTTCTTC; D gene: TRBD2; J gene: TRBJ2-1; V gene: TRBV2; clone size: -
CDR3 protein: CASSLVLASGGDTQYF; CDR3 DNA: TGCGCCAGCAGCTTGGTTCTAGCTAGCGGCGGGGATACGCAGTATTTT; D gene: TRBD2; J gene: TRBJ2-3; V gene: TRBV5-1; clone size: -
CDR3 protein: CASSLLGQGRNQPQHF; CDR3 DNA: TGTGCCAGCAGCTTACTTGGACAGGGACGCAATCAGCCCCAGCATTTT; D gene: TRBD1; J gene: TRBJ1-5; V gene: TRBV7-2; clone size: -
CDR3 protein: CAIGGSGANVLTF; CDR3 DNA: TGTGCCATCGGGGGGTCTGGGGCCAACGTCCTGACTTTC; D gene: -; J gene: TRBJ2-6; V gene: TRBV10-3; clone size: -
CDR3 protein: CASSDSAGGADTQYF; CDR3 DNA: TGTGCCAGCAGCGATTCCGCCGGCGGCGCAGATACGCAGTATTTT; D gene: -; J gene: TRBJ2-3; V gene: TRBV9; clone size: -
CDR3 protein: CASSQYRDRVYNEQFF; CDR3 DNA: TGCGCCAGCAGTCAATACCGGGACAGGGTTTACAATGAGCAGTTCTTC; D gene: TRBD1; J gene: TRBJ2-1; V gene: TRBV23-1; clone size: -
CDR3 protein: CASSLGQAVYGYTF; CDR3 DNA: TGTGCCAGCAGTTTAGGACAGGCGGTCTATGGCTACACCTTC; D gene: TRBD1; J gene: TRBJ1-2; V gene: TRBV28; clone size: -
CDR3 protein: CASSGLANKQFF; CDR3 DNA: TGCGCCAGCAGTGGACTGGCTAACAAGCAGTTCTTC; D gene: -; J gene: TRBJ2-1; V gene: TRBV10-1; clone size: -
CDR3 protein: CASRANTGELFF; CDR3 DNA: TGCGCCAGCCGGGCGAACACCGGGGAGCTGTTTTTT; D gene: -; J gene: TRBJ2-2; V gene: TRBV10-1; clone size: once
CDR3 protein: CASSLDRMNTEAFF; CDR3 DNA: TGTGCCAGCAGCTTGGACAGGATGAACACTGAAGCTTTCTTT; D gene: TRBD1; J gene: TRBJ1-1; V gene: TRBV7-3; clone size: -
CDR3 protein: CASRSGSGWNGELFF; CDR3 DNA: TGCGCCAGCAGAAGCGGGAGCGGGTGGAACGGGGAGCTGTTTTTT; D gene: TRBD2; J gene: TRBJ2-2; V gene: TRBV5-1; clone size: -
CDR3 protein: CASSHATGGDTQYF; CDR3 DNA: TGTGCCAGCAGCCATGCGACAGGGGGGGATACGCAGTATTTT; D gene: TRBD1; J gene: TRBJ2-3; V gene: TRBV4-2; clone size: -
CDR3 protein: CASSYSTDRVYEQYF; CDR3 DNA: TGTGCCAGCAGTTACTCGACCGACAGGGTCTACGAGCAGTACTTC; D gene: TRBD1; J gene: TRBJ2-7; V gene: TRBV6-6; clone size: once
CDR3 protein: CASSYQGPSSYNEQFF; CDR3 DNA: TGTGCCAGTAGTTACCAGGGGCCGAGCTCCTACAATGAGCAGTTCTTC; D gene: -; J gene: TRBJ2-1; V gene: TRBV19; clone size: -
CDR3 protein: CASRWTSGINYEQYF; CDR3 DNA: TGTGCCAGCAGATGGACTAGCGGGATCAACTACGAGCAGTACTTC; D gene: TRBD2; J gene: TRBJ2-7; V gene: TRBV28; clone size: -
CDR3 protein: CASSLAGIWNTEAFF; CDR3 DNA: TGCGCCAGCAGCTTGGCGGGAATTTGGAACACTGAAGCTTTCTTT; D gene: -; J gene: TRBJ1-1; V gene: TRBV5-1; clone size: -
CDR3 protein: CASRPGLGDIQYF; CDR3 DNA: TGCGCCAGCCGGCCTGGACTAGGGGACATTCAGTACTTC; D gene: TRBD2; J gene: TRBJ2-4; V gene: TRBV5-1; clone size: -
CDR3 protein: CASSLGLGNSGANVLTF; CDR3 DNA: TGTGCCAGCAGCTTAGGACTAGGGAACTCTGGGGCCAACGTCCTGACTTTC; D gene: -; J gene: TRBJ2-6; V gene: TRBV7-6; clone size: -
CDR3 protein: CASSDGAGTNTGELFF; CDR3 DNA: TGTGCCAGCAGTGATGGGGCGGGAACGAACACCGGGGAGCTGTTTTTT; D gene: -; J gene: TRBJ2-2; V gene: TRBV6-1; clone size: few
CDR3 protein: CASRLRDRGRPSEQYF; CDR3 DNA: TGTGCCAGCAGACTCCGGGACAGGGGAAGGCCCTCCGAGCAGTACTTC; D gene: TRBD1; J gene: TRBJ2-7; V gene: TRBV28; clone size: -
CDR3 protein: CASSYPGLGGTEAFF; CDR3 DNA: TGTGCCAGCAGTTACCCAGGGCTCGGTGGTACTGAAGCTTTCTTT; D gene: -; J gene: TRBJ1-1; V gene: TRBV28; clone size: once